This TCR beta chain appears in the sequencing data of a study of blood T cell repertoires in COVID-19. Study-wide context: Donors in the United States, Italy and Spain gave samples during acute or convalescent COVID-19.

CDR1 and CDR2 (germline): SGHTS, YDEGEE. J gave up 4 bases and V 4 bases, and 14 bases lay outside the gene matches. This CDR3 spans 16 amino acids. How the authors handled the data: Reference gene primer amplification yielded estimated nucleated cell counts. Sequencing used immunoSEQ multiplex PCR; TCRdb keeps in-frame clones, though not all of them. V, J and clone size derive from that table, while D and trimming were established from the DNA sequence. Here the sample spans fewer than 110,000 clones, approximately 80% being singletons. This receptor was obtained from a human donor in a cohort sampled during active COVID-19. The V call is TRBV5-8, the J call TRBJ2-7, with 7 bases lining up with TRBD1. The sample was peripheral blood. CDR3 amino acids: CASSPRGRGQTYEQYF. In DNA, the CDR3 is TGTGCCAGCAGCCCCCGCGGAAGGGGGCAAACGTACGAGCAGTACTTC.